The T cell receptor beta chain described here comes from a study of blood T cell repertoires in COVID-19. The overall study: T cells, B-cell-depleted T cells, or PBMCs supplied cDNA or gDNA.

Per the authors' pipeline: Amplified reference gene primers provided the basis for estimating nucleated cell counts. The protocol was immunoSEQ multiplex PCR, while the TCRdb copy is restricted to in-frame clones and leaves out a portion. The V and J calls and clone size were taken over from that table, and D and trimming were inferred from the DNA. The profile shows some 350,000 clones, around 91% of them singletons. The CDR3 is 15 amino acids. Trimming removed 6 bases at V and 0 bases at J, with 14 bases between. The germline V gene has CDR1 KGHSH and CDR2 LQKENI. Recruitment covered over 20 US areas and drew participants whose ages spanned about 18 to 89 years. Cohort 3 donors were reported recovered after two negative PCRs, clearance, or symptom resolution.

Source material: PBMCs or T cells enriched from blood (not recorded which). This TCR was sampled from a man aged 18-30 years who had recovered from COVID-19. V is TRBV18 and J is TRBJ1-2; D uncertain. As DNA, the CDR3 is TGTGCCAGCTCGGAGTCTGGCAGAGCTAACTATGGCTACACCTTC. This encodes CASSESGRANYGYTF. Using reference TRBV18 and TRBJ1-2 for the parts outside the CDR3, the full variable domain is NAGVMQNPRHLVRRRGQEARLRCSPMKGHSHVYWYRQLPEEGLKFMVYLQKENIIDESGMPKERFSAEFPKEGPSILRIQQVVRGDSAAYFCASSESGRANYGYTFGSGTRLTVV.